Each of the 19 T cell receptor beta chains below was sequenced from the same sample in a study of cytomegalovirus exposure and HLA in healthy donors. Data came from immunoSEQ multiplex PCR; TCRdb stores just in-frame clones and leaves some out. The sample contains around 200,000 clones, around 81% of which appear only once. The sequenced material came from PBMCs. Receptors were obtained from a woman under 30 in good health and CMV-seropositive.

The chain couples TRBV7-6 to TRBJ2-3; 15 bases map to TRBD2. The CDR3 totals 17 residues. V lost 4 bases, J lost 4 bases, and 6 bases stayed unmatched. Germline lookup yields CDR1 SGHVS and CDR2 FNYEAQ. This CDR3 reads CASSSDWTSGGADTQYF. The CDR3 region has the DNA TGTGCCAGCAGCTCAGACTGGACTAGCGGGGGGGCAGATACGCAGTATTTT. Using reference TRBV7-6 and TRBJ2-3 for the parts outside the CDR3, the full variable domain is GAGVSQSPRYKVTKRGQDVALRCDPISGHVSLYWYRQALGQGPEFLTYFNYEAQQDKSGLPNDRFSAERPEGSISTLTIQRTEQRDSAMYRCASSSDWTSGGADTQYFGPGTRLTVL.

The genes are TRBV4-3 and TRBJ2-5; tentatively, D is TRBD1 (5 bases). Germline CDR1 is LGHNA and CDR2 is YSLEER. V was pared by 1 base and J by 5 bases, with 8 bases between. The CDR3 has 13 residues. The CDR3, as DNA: TGCGCCAGCAGCCAAGGGACAATGGAGACCCAGTACTTC. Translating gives CASSQGTMETQYF.

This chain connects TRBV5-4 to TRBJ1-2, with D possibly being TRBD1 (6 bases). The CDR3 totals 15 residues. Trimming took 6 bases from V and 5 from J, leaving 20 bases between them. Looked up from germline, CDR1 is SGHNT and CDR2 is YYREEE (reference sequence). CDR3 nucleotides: TGTGCCAGCACCAGCGGAGGGGGGGATTTATATGGCTACACCTTC. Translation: CASTSGGGDLYGYTF.

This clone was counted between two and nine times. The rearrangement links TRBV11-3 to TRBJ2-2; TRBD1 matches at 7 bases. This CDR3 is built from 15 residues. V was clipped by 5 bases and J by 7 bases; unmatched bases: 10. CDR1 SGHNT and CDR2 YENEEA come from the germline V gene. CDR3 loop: CASSIDRARGGELFF. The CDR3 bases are TGTGCCAGCAGCATTGACAGGGCTAGAGGCGGGGAGCTGTTTTTT.

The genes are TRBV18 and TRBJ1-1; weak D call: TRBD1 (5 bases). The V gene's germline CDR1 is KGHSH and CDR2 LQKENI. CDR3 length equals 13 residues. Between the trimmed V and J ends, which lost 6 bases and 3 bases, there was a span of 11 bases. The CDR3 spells CASSLGRDTEAFF. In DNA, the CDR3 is TGTGCCAGCTCCCTAGGCAGGGACACTGAAGCTTTCTTT.

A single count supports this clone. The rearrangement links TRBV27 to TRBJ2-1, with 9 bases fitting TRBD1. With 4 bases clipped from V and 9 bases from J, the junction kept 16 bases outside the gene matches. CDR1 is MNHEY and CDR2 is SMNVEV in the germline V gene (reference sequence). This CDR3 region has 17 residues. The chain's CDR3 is CASSWITPGQGIVEQFF. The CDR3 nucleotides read TGTGCCAGCAGTTGGATCACCCCGGGACAGGGTATCGTTGAGCAGTTCTTC.

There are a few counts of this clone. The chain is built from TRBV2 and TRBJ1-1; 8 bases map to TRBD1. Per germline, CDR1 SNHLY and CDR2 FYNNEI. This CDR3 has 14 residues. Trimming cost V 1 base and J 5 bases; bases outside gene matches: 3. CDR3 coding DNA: TGTGCCAGCAGTGAAGGGACAGGGAGGACTGAAGCTTTCTTT. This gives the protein CASSEGTGRTEAFF.

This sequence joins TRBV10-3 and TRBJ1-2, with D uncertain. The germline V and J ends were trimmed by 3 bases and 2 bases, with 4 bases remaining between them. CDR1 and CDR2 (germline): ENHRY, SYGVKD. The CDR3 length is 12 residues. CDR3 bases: TGTGCCATCAGTGACAAAAACTATGGCTACACCTTC. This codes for CAISDKNYGYTF.

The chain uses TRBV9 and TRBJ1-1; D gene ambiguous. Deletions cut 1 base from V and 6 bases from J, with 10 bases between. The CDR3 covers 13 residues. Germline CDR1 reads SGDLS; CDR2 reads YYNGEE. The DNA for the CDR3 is TGTGCCAGCAGCGTATCGGGAATTGCTGAAGCTTTCTTT. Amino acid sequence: CASSVSGIAEAFF.

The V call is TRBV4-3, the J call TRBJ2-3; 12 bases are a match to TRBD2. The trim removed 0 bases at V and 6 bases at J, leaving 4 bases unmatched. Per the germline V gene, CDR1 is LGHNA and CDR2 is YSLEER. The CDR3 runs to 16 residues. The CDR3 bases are TGCGCCAGCAGCCAAGATCTAGCGGGGGGGCCCGATACGCAGTATTTT. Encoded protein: CASSQDLAGGPDTQYF.

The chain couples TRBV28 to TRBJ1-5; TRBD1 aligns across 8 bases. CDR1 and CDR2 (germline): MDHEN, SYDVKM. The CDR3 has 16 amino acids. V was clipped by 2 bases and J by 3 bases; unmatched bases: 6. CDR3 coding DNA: TGTGCCAGCAGTTTAGGGGGACAGGTCATCAATCAGCCCCAGCATTTT. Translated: CASSLGGQVINQPQHF.

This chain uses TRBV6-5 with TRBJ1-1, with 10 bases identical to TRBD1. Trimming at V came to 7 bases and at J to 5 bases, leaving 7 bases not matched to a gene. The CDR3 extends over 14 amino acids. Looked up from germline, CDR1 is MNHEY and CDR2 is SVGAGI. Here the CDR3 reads CASTDRGRETEAFF. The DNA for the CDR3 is TGTGCCAGCACCGACAGGGGGCGCGAAACTGAAGCTTTCTTT.

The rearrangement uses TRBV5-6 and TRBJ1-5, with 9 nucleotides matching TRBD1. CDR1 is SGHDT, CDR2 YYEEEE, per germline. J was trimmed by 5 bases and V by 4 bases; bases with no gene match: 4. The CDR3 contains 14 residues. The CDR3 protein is CASSPGTGHQPQHF. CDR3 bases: TGTGCCAGCAGCCCGGGGACAGGGCATCAGCCCCAGCATTTT.

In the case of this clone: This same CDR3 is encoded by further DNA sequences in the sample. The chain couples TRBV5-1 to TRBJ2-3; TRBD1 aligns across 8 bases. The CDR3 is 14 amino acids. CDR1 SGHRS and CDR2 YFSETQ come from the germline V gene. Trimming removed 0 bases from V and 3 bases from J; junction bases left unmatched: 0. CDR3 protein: CASSLGTGTDTQYF. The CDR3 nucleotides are TGCGCCAGCAGCTTGGGGACAGGGACAGATACGCAGTATTTT.

The CDR3 DNA reads TGCGCCAGCAGCTGGAGGGGACTAGCGGGGGGATCCTCCTACAATGAGCAGTTCTTC. This codes for CASSWRGLAGGSSYNEQFF. V and J are TRBV5-1 and TRBJ2-1; 15 bases align to TRBD2. The junction had 7 bases not matched to a gene; V was cut back by 3 bases and J by 0 bases. CDR1 and CDR2 from the germline V gene are SGHRS and YFSETQ. The CDR3 is made up of 19 amino acids. Combining the CDR3 with reference TRBV5-1 and TRBJ2-1 gives the whole variable domain KAGVTQTPRYLIKTRGQQVTLSCSPISGHRSVSWYQQTPGQGLQFLFEYFSETQRNKGNFPGRFSGRQFSNSRSEMNVSTLELGDSALYLCASSWRGLAGGSSYNEQFFGPGTRLTVL.

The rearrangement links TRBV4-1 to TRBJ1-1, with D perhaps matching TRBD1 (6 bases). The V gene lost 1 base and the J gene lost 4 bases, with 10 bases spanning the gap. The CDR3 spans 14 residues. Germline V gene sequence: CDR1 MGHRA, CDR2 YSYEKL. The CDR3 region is CASSQADRFTEAFF. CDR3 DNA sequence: TGCGCCAGCAGCCAAGCGGACAGATTCACTGAAGCTTTCTTT.

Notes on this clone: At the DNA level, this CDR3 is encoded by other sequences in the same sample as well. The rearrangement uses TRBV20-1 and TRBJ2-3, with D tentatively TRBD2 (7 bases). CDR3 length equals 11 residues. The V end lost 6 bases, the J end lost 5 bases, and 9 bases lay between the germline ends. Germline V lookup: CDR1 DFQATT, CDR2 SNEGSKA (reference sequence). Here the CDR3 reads CSARGGDTQYF. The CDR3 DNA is TGCAGTGCAAGGGGGGGAGATACGCAGTATTTT.

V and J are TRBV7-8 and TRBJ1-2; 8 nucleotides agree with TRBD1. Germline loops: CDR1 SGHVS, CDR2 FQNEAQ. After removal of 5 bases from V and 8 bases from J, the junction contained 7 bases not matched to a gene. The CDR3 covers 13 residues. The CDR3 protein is CASSATGVKGYTF. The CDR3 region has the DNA TGTGCCAGCAGCGCGACAGGGGTGAAGGGCTACACCTTC.

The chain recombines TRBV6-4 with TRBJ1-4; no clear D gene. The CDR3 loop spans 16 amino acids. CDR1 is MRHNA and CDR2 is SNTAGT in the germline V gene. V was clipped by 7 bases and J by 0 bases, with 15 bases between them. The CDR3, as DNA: TGTGCCAGCACCCCAGCGGGAGGGCCAACTAATGAAAAACTGTTTTTT. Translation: CASTPAGGPTNEKLFF.